This T cell receptor (beta chain) was recovered during a study of cytomegalovirus exposure and HLA in healthy donors. The study's findings and limits: The study found most TCR sequences rare, yet found some public TCRs in many donors. The authors confirmed in vitro that a few CMV-associated chains were specific for CMV antigens.

About this clone: What it binds is not known.

Germline V gives CDR1 KGHSH, CDR2 LQKENI. The trim removed 0 bases at V and 9 bases at J, leaving 7 bases unmatched. The CDR3 is 15 residues long. 60 Vbeta and 13 Jbeta primers were used in PCR. Method: immunoSEQ multiplex PCR; TCRdb's copy keeps in-frame clones and lacks some. Among about 160,000 clones listed, about 76% were seen once. The TCR comes from a female donor in good health and CMV-seronegative. The sample consisted of PBMCs. V gene TRBV18 combines with J gene TRBJ2-1; the match to TRBD2 covers 8 bases. For the CDR3, the DNA is TGTGCCAGCTCACCACCTAGCGGGGTAGGCAGTGAGCAGTTCTTC. Amino acids: CASSPPSGVGSEQFF.